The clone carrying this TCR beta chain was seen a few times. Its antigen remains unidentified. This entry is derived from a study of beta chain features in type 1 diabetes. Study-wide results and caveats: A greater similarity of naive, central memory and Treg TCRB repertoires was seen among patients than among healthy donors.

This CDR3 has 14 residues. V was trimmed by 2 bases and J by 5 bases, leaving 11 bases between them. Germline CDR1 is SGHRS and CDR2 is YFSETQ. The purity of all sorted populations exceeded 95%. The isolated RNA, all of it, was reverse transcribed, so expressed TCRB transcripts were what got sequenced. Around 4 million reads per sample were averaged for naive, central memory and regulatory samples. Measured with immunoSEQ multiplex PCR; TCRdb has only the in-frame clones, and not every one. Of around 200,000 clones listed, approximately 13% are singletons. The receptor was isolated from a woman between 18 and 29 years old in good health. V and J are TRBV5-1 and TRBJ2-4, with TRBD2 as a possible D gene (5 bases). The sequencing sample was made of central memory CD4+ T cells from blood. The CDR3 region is CASSFSPEENIQYF. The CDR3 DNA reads TGCGCCAGCAGCTTTTCCCCGGAGGAAAACATTCAGTACTTC. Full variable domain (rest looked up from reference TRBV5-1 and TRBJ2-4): KAGVTQTPRYLIKTRGQQVTLSCSPISGHRSVSWYQQTPGQGLQFLFEYFSETQRNKGNFPGRFSGRQFSNSRSEMNVSTLELGDSALYLCASSFSPEENIQYFGAGTRLSVL.